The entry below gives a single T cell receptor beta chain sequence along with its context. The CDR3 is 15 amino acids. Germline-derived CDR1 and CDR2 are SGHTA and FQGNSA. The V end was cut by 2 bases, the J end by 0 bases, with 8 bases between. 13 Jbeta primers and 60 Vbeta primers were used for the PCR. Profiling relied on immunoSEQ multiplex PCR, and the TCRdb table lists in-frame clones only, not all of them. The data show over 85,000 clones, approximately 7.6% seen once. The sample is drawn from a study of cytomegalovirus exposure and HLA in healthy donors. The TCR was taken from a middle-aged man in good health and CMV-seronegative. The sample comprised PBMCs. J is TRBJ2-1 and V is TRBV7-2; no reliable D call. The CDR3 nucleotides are TGTGCCAGCAGCTTAATCACGAGCTCCTACAATGAGCAGTTCTTC. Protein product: CASSLITSSYNEQFF.